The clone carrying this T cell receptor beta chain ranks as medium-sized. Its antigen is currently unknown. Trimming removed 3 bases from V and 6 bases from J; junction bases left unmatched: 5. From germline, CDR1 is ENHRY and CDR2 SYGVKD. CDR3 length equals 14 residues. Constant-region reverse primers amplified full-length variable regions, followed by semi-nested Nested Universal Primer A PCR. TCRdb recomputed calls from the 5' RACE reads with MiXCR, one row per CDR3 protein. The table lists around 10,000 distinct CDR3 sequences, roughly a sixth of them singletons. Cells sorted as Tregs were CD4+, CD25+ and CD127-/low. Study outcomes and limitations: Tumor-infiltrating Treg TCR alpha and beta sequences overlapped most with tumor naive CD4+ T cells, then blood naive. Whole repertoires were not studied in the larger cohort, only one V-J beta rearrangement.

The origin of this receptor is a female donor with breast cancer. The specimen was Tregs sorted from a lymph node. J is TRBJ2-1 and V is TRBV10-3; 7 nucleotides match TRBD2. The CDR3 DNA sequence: TGTGCCATCAGTGATCGGGGCGGGAGCAATGAGCAGTTCTTC. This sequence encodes CAISDRGGSNEQFF.